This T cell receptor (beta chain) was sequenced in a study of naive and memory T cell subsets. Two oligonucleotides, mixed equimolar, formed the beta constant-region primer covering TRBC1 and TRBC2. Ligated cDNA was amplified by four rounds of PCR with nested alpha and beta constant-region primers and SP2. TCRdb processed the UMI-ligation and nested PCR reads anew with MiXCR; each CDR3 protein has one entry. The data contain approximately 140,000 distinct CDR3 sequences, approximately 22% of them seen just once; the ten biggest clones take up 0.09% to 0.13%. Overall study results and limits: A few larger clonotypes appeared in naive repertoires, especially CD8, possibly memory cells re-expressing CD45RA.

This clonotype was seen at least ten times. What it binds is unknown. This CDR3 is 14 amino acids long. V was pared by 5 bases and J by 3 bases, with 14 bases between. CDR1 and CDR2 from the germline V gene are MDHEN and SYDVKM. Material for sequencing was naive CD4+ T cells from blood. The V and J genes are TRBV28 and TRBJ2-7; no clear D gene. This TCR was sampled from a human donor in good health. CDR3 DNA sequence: TGTGCCAGCAGTCGCCCCTACGGAAACTACGAGCAGTACTTC. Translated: CASSRPYGNYEQYF.